This T cell receptor beta chain is drawn from a study of beta chain features in type 1 diabetes. Study in general: Investigators examined approximately 100,000,000 sorted cells across all samples. Study observations and caveats: Researchers cautioned that cDNA sequencing could over-represent cells with high TCR expression.

Reverse transcription of all isolated RNA meant that expressed TCRB transcripts were sequenced. Some clones are missing from TCRdb's copy, which holds only in-frame ones; the method was immunoSEQ multiplex PCR. The profile shows roughly 450,000 clones, roughly 10% of them singletons. The CDR3 is 13 amino acids. Trimming took 8 bases from V and 4 from J, leaving 18 bases between them. CDR1 is SQVTM, CDR2 ANQGSEA, per germline. This clone came up a few times. Its cognate antigen is unknown. The clonotype originates from a woman aged 18-29 years in good health. Source material: naive CD4+ T cells from blood. V is TRBV29-1 and J is TRBJ2-7; D assignment may be TRBD1 or TRBD2 (6 bases each). CDR3 sequence: CSPGGGLIYEQYV. For the CDR3, the DNA is TGCAGCCCCGGAGGGGGACTCATATACGAGCAGTACGTC.